This T cell receptor (beta chain) was profiled in a study of graft-versus-host responses after intestinal transplantation. Study outcomes and limitations: The authors found GvH clones in recipient marrow, some appearing first in ileum or blood.

This clone is a singleton in its sample. Antigen specificity is unknown. This CDR3 contains 13 residues. From germline, CDR1 is MNHEY and CDR2 SMNVEV (reference sequence). Trimming pared 7 bases from V and 2 bases from J, leaving 12 bases between. Profiling relied on immunoSEQ multiplex PCR, and the TCRdb table lists in-frame clones only, not all of them. The table lists 88,000 or so clones, roughly 90% of them singletons. The rearrangement links TRBV27 to TRBJ2-7; D is uncertain. The sequencing used unstimulated CD4+ T cells sorted from spleen or lymph node cells, collected before intestinal transplant. The clonotype comes from a human donor who received an intestinal transplant. The CDR3 reads CASISWAPYEQYF. The CDR3 nucleotides read TGTGCCAGCATCTCGTGGGCCCCCTACGAGCAGTACTTC.